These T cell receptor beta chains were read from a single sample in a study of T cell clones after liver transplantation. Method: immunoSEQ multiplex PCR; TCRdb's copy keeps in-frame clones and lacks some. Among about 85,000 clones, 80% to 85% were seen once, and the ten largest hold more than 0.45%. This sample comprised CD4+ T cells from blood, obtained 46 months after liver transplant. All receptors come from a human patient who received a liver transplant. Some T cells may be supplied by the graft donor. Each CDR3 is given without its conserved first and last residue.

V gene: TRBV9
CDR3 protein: ASSRQGAGELF

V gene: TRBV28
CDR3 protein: ASRPRGGPSYEQY

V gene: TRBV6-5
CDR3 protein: ASKKTALTEAF

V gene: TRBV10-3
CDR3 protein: AISESTDRDFYGYT

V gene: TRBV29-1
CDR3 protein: SVGTDDQPQH

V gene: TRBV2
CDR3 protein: ASSAVNTGELF

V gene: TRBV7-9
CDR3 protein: ASSLSGGAGYGYT

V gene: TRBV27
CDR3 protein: ASSFGTGFTDTQY

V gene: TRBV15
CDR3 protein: ATSRGTLGGSYEQY

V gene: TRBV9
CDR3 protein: ASSARGTSGRAGNEQF

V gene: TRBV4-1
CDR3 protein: ASSPPSGSGNTIY

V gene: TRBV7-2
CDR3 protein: ASSLQGANTGELF

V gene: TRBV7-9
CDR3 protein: ASSLVAASPTAF

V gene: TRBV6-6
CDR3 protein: ASRSGTGNTEAF

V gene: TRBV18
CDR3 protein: ASSPVYGRASYEQY

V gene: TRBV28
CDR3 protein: ASSPGWGVSSGANVLT

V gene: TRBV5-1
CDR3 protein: ASSLWGERDNEQF

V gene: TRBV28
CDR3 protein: ASSLIGVSGTGGAGDYGYT

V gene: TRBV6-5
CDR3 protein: ASSPYPPDTEAF

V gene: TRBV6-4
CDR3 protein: ASQGQRNEKLF

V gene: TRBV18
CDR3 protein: ASSPSARGAEAF

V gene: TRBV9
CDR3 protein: ASSSPGRGETQY

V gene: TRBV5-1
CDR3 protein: ASRYRVDYGYT

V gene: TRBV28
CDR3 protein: ASSYQIRDYEQY

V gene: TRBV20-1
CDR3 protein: SARKADTQY

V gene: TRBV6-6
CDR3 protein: ASSYSPSDPIEKLF

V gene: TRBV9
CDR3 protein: ASSVSGKHEQY

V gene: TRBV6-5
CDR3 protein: ASSYPRAGQTEAF

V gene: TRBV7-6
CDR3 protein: ASSSLLGLGLNTEAF

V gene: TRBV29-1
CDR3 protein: SVVSGSRAYNEQF

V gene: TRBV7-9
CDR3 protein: AQQGSGELF

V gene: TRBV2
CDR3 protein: ASIPLAETQY

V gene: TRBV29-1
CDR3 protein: SGGTGGYNEQF

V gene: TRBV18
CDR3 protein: ASSPPSQSYYGYT